This TCR beta chain was retrieved from a study of Tregs in tolerant kidney transplant recipients. The method was immunoSEQ multiplex PCR; TCRdb's version includes in-frame clones alone and lacks a portion of them. The sample lists under 95,000 clones, approximately 90% seen once, with about 0.34% in the top ten. The CDR3 is 11 residues long. Germline V gene sequence: CDR1 SGHAT, CDR2 FQNNGV. V lost 8 bases, J lost 7 bases, and 11 bases lay in between. V is TRBV11-2 and J is TRBJ1-2; D may be TRBD1 (5 bases). The clonotype comes from a human donor who received a combined kidney and bone marrow transplant. The sample here was Tregs from blood, taken before the transplant. Here the CDR3 reads CASEGWSGYTF. CDR3 sequence (DNA): TGTGCCAGCGAGGGGTGGAGTGGCTACACCTTC.